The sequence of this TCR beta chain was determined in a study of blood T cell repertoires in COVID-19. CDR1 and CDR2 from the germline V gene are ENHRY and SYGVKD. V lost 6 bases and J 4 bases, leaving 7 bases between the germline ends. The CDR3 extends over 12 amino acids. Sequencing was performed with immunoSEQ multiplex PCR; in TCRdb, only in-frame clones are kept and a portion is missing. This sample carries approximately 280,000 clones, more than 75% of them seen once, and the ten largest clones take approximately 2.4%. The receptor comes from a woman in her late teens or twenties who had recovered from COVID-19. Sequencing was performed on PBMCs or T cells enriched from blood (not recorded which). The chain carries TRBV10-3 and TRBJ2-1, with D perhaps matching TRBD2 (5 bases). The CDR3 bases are TGTGCCATCAGCGGACTGTACAATGAGCAGTTCTTC. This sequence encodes CAISGLYNEQFF.